The T cell receptor (beta chain) under discussion was sequenced for a study of radiotherapy plus CTLA-4 blockade in lung cancer. CTLA-4 blockade with ipilimumab, together with focal radiation, was given to patients with chemo-refractory metastatic non-small-cell lung cancer. The CDR3 runs to 16 residues. Measured with immunoSEQ multiplex PCR; TCRdb has only the in-frame clones, and not every one. The table lists about 120,000 clones, roughly 74% of them singletons. This clonotype originated in a human donor with non-small cell lung cancer who had a partial response to radiotherapy plus ipilimumab. The V call is TRBV21-1, the J call TRBJ2-7; the DNA was not used to check the table's D call, TRBD1. TRBV21-1 is annotated as a pseudogene. The material sequenced was peripheral blood, taken from a patient treated with radiotherapy plus ipilimumab. CDR3 region: CASSKPTGGSVYEQYF. As DNA, the CDR3 is TGTGCCAGCAGCAAACCTACAGGGGGTTCCGTCTACGAGCAGTACTTC.